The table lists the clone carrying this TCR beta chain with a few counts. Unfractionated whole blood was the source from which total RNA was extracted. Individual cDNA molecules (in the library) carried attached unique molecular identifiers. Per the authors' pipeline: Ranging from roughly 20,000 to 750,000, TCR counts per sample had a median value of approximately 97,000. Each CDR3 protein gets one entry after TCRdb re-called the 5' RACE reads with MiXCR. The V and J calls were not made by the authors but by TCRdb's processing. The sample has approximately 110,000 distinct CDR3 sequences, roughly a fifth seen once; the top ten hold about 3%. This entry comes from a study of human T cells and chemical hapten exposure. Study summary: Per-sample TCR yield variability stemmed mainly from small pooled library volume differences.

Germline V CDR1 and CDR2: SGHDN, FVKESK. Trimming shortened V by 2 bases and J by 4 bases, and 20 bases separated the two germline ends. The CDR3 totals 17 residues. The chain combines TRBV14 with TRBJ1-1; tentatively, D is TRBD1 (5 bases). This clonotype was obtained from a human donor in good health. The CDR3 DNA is TGTGCCAGCAGCCAAAGTGGGACCGCTATAGGTTTCACTGAAGCTTTCTTT. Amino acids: CASSQSGTAIGFTEAFF.